The next 6 T cell receptor beta chains were all read from a single sample in a study of blood T cell repertoires in COVID-19. This table comes from immunoSEQ multiplex PCR, and its TCRdb copy is limited to in-frame clones, with some not included. The table lists 92,000 or so clones, around 88% of them singletons, with under 0.6% in the top ten. Sequences were obtained from peripheral blood. The receptors originated from a man in his sixties with acute or convalescent COVID-19.

The chain employs TRBV25-1 and TRBJ1-1; D remains ambiguous. CDR3 length: 11 amino acids. V was pared by 7 bases and J by 0 bases, with 3 bases between. Per germline, CDR1 MGHDK and CDR2 SYGVNS. The DNA for the CDR3 is TGTGCCAGCATATTGAACACTGAAGCTTTCTTT. It translates to CASILNTEAFF.

The genes are TRBV10-2 and TRBJ2-5; 11 bases agree with TRBD2. Germline-derived CDR1 and CDR2 are WSHSY and SAAADI. After removal of 6 bases from V and 1 base from J, the junction contained 4 bases not matched to a gene. This CDR3 contains 15 residues. The CDR3 here is CASRDSGGAQETQYF. The CDR3 DNA reads TGCGCCAGCAGGGATAGCGGGGGGGCCCAAGAGACCCAGTACTTC.

The chain combines TRBV6-5 with TRBJ1-1, with D unclear. Trimming pared 7 bases from V and 6 bases from J, leaving 18 bases between. The CDR3 is 14 residues long. In germline, CDR1 is MNHEY, CDR2 SVGAGI. The CDR3 protein is CASIGDVALSEAFF. Written as DNA, the CDR3 is TGTGCCAGCATCGGAGACGTAGCCCTATCTGAAGCTTTCTTT.

This clone was recorded only once. The V call is TRBV5-1, the J call TRBJ2-1; D possibly corresponds to TRBD1 (6 bases). Germline CDR1 is SGHRS and CDR2 is YFSETQ. V dropped 0 bases and J dropped 5 bases, with 15 bases sitting between them. The CDR3 spans 16 residues. The CDR3 sequence: CASSLALQGGHNEQFF. The CDR3 DNA is TGCGCCAGCAGCTTGGCATTACAGGGTGGGCACAATGAGCAGTTCTTC.

The rearrangement links TRBV14 to TRBJ2-2, with 9 bases lining up with TRBD2. Germline CDR1 and CDR2: SGHDN and FVKESK. This CDR3 contains 15 residues. The V gene end was trimmed by 4 bases and the J gene end by 10 bases; junction bases not matched to a gene: 10. DNA for the CDR3: TGTGCCAGCAGCCCAATAGCGGGAGATACGGTGGAGCTGTTTTTT. Translating gives CASSPIAGDTVELFF. Variable domain in full (rest from reference TRBV14 and TRBJ2-2): EAGVTQFPSHSVIEKGQTVTLRCDPISGHDNLYWYRRVMGKEIKFLLHFVKESKQDESGMPNNRFLAERTGGTYSTLKVQPAELEDSGVYFCASSPIAGDTVELFFGEGSRLTVL.

The V gene is TRBV11-2, the J gene TRBJ2-7; TRBD2 agrees at 10 bases. Germline V CDR1 and CDR2: SGHAT, FQNNGV. After removal of 3 bases from V and 6 bases from J, the junction contained 5 bases not matched to a gene. CDR3 length: 14 residues. CDR3 in DNA: TGTGCCAGCAGCTTGACTAGCGGGTTCTCCGAGCAGTACTTC. This sequence encodes CASSLTSGFSEQYF.